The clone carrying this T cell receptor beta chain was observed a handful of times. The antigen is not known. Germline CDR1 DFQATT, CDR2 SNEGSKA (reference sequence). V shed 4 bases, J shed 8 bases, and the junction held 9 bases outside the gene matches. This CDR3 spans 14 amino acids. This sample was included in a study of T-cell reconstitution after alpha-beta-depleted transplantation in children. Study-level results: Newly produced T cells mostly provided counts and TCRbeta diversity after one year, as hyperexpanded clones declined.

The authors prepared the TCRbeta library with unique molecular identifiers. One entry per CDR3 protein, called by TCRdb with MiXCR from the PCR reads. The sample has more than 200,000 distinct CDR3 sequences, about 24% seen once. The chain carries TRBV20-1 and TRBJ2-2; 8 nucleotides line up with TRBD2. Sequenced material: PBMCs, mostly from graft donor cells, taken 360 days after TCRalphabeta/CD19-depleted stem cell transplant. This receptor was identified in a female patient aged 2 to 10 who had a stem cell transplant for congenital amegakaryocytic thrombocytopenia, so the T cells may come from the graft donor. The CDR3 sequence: CSANSGETAGELFF. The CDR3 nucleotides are TGCAGTGCTAATAGCGGGGAAACGGCGGGGGAGCTGTTTTTT.